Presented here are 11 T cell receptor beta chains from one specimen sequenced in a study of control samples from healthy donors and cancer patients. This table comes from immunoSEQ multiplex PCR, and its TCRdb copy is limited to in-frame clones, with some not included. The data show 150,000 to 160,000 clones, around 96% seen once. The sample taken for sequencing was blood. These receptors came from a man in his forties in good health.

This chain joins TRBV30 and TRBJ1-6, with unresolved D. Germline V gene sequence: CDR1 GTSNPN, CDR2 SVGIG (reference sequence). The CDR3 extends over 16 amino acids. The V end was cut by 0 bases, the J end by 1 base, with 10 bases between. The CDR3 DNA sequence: TGTGCCTGGAGTGTAGGGCCGGGTTCCTATAATTCACCCCTCCACTTT. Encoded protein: CAWSVGPGSYNSPLHF.

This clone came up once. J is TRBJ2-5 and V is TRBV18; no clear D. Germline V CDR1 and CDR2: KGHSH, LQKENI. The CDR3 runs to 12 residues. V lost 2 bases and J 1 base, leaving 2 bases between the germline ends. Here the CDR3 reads CASSPGQETQYF. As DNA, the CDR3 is TGTGCCAGCTCACCAGGCCAAGAGACCCAGTACTTC. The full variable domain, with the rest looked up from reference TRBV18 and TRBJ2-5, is NAGVMQNPRHLVRRRGQEARLRCSPMKGHSHVYWYRQLPEEGLKFMVYLQKENIIDESGMPKERFSAEFPKEGPSILRIQQVVRGDSAAYFCASSPGQETQYFGPGTRLLVL.

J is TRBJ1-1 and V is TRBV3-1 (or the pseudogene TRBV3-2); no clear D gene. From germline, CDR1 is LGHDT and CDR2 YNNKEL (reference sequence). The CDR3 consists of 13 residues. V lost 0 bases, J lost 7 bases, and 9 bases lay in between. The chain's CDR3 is CASSQEEGSEAFF. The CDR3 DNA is TGTGCCAGCAGCCAAGAGGAGGGAAGTGAAGCTTTCTTT.

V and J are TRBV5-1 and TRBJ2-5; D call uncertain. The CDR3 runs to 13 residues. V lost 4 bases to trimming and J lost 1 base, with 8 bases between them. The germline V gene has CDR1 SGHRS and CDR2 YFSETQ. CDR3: CASSAASQETQYF. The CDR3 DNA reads TGCGCCAGCAGCGCCGCCAGCCAAGAGACCCAGTACTTC.

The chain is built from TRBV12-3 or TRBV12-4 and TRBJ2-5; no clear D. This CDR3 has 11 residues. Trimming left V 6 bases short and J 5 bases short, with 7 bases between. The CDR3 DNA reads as TGTGCCAGCAGGGGTGTTGAGACCCAGTACTTC. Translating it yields CASRGVETQYF.

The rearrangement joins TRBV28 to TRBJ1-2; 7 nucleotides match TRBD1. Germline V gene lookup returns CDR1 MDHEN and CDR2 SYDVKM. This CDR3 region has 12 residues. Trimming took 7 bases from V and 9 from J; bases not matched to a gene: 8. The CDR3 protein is CASTPGQSSYTF. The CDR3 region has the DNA TGTGCCAGCACCCCGGGACAGTCGAGCTACACCTTC.

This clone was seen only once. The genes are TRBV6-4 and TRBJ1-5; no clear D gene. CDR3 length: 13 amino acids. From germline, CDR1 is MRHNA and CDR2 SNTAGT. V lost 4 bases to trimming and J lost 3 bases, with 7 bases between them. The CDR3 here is CASSASLNQPQHF. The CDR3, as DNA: TGTGCCAGCAGTGCGAGCCTCAATCAGCCCCAGCATTTT.

CDR3 loop: CASSLKGGRSTDTQYF. CDR3 sequence (DNA): TGCGCCAGCAGCTTGAAAGGCGGCCGGAGCACAGATACGCAGTATTTT. J is TRBJ2-3 and V is TRBV5-1, with D uncertain. Trimming left V 1 base short and J 0 bases short, with 12 bases between. The CDR3 length is 16 residues. Germline V gives CDR1 SGHRS, CDR2 YFSETQ.

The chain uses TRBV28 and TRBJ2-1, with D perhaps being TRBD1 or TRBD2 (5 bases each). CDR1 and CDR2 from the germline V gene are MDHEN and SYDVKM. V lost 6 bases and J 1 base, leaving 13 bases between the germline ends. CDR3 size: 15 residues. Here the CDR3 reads CASRSGQGSYNEQFF. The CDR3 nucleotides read TGTGCCAGCAGGTCGGGGCAGGGTTCCTACAATGAGCAGTTCTTC.

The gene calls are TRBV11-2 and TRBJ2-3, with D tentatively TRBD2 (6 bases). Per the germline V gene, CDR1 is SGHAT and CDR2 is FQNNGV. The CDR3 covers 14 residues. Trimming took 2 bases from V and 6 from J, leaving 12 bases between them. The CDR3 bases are TGTGCCAGCAGCTTAACCGGGGGACCCGATACGCAGTATTTT. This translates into CASSLTGGPDTQYF.

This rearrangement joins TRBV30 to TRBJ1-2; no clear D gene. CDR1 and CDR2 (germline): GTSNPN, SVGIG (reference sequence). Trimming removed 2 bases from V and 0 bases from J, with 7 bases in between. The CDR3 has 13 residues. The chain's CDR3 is CAWSSLANYGYTF. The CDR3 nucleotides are TGTGCCTGGAGTTCCTTAGCTAACTATGGCTACACCTTC.